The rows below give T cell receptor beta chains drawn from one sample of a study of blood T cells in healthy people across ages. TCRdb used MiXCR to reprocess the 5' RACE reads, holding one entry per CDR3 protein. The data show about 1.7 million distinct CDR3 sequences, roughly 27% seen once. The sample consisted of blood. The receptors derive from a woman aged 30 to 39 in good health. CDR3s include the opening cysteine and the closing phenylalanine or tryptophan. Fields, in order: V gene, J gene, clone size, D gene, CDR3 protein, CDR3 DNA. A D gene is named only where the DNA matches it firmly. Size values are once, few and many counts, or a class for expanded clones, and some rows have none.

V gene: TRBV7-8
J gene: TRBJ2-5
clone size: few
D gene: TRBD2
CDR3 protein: CASSTGLATTETQYF
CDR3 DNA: TGTGCCAGCAGCACGGGACTAGCGACAACCGAGACCCAGTACTTC

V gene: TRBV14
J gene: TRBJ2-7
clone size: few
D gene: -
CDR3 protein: CASSQDFISGEQYF
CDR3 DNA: TGTGCCAGCAGCCAAGATTTCATTTCGGGCGAGCAGTACTTC

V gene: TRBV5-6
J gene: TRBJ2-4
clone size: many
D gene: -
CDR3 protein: CASSLAGLSIQYF
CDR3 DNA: TGTGCCAGCAGCTTGGCCGGCCTCTCCATTCAGTACTTC

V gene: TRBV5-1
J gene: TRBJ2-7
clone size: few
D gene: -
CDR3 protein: CASSPEGGLYEQYF
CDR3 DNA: TGCGCCAGCAGCCCGGAGGGGGGGCTCTACGAGCAGTACTTC

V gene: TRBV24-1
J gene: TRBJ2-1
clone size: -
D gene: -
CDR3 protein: CATSDRGGPWETQFF
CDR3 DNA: TGTGCCACCAGTGACAGGGGGGGGCCGTGGGAGACCCAGTTCTTC

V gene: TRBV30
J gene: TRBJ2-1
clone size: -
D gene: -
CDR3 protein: CAWSVMSNEQFF
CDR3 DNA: TGTGCCTGGAGTGTAATGAGCAATGAGCAGTTCTTC

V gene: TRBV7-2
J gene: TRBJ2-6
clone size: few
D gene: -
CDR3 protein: CASSPNVSSGANVLTF
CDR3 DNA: TGTGCCAGCAGCCCTAACGTTAGCTCTGGGGCCAACGTCCTGACTTTC

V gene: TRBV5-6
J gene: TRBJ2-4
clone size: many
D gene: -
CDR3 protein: CASSLLGALAKNIQYF
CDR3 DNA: TGTGCCAGCAGCTTGCTGGGGGCCCTGGCCAAAAACATTCAGTACTTC

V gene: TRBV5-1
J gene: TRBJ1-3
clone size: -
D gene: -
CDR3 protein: CASSLYGGGSGNTIYF
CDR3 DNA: TGCGCCAGCAGCTTGTACGGGGGAGGCTCTGGAAACACCATATATTTT

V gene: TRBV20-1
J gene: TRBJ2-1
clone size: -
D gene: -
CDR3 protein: CSARDAGQQFF
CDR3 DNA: TGCAGTGCTAGAGATGCGGGACAGCAGTTCTTC

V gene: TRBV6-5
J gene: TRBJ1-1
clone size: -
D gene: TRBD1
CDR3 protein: CASYDPGQGAMGAFF
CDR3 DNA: TGTGCCAGCTATGATCCGGGACAGGGGGCAATGGGGGCTTTCTTT

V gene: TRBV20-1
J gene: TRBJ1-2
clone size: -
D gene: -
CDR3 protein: CNALIRDIRYGYTF
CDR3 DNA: TGCAATGCTCTCATCCGGGACATACGCTATGGCTACACCTTC

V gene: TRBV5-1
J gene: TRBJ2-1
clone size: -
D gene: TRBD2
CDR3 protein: CASSLGTSFYEQFF
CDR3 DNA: TGCGCCAGCAGCTTAGGGACTAGTTTTTATGAGCAGTTCTTC

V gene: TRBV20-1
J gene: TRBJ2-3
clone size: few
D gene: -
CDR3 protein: CSASLADTSTDTQYF
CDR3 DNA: TGCAGTGCTAGTTTGGCAGACACTAGCACAGATACGCAGTATTTT

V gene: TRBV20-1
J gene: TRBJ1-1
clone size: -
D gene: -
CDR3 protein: CSVPRRGSEAFF
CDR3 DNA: TGCAGTGTTCCAAGGAGAGGGTCTGAAGCTTTCTTT

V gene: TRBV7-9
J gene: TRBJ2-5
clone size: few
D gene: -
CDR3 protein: CASSFGRDFLAETQYF
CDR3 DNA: TGTGCCAGCAGCTTTGGAAGGGATTTTTTAGCGGAGACCCAGTACTTC

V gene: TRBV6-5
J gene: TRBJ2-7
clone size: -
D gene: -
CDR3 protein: CASRSSGVRYEQYF
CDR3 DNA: TGTGCCAGCAGGTCCAGCGGAGTCCGCTACGAGCAGTACTTC

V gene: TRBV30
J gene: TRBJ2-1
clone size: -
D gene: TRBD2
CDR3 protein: CAWSEILAAQFF
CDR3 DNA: TGTGCCTGGAGTGAGATTCTAGCGGCTCAGTTCTTC

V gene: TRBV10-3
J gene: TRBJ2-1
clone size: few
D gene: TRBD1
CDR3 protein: CAISESDRATGEQFF
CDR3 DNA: TGTGCCATCAGTGAGTCGGACAGGGCAACTGGTGAGCAGTTCTTC